This T cell receptor (beta chain) came from a study of T cells in Graves' hyperthyroidism and ophthalmopathy. Researchers amplified the TCR beta CDR3 regions from RNA transcripts. During a first-round RT-PCR of the TCR CDR3, the HTBI primer set was used. TCRdb re-analysed the multiplex PCR reads in MiXCR, keeping a single row per CDR3 protein. The repertoire holds over 500,000 distinct CDR3 sequences, with 40% to 50% as singletons. CDR3 length: 14 amino acids. The V gene's germline CDR1 is MNHNY and CDR2 SVGAGI (reference sequence). The V and J ends lost 2 bases and 2 bases respectively, with 9 bases between them.

This TCR was recovered from an adult woman with Graves' disease, either hyperthyroidism or ophthalmopathy (not recorded which). The sequencing input was peripheral blood or thyroid tissue (not recorded which). The chain links TRBV6-6 to TRBJ2-5; D is unresolved. The CDR3 protein is CASSYDVGQETQYF. For the CDR3, the DNA is TGTGCCAGCAGTTACGATGTCGGACAAGAGACCCAGTACTTC.